Each of the 24 T cell receptor beta chains below was sequenced from the same sample in a study of control samples from healthy donors and cancer patients (dated by TCRdb to 2019 to 2021). Library preparation employed the immunoSEQ multiplex PCR assay. TCRdb holds this immuneACCESS table with in-frame rearrangements only. Some clones are missing; in checked studies, unresolved V genes explain under half, and the rest has no known cause. The sample yields tens of thousands of clones; more than 70% were counted once. Of the sample, roughly 20% falls within the top ten clones. The specimen was blood. These receptors came from a man aged 50 or older in good health.

A few counts support this clone. The V gene is TRBV5-1, the J gene TRBJ1-4, with D unclear. V was clipped by 1 base and J by 4 bases, with 8 bases between them. CDR3 length: 14 residues. Germline assignment: CDR1 SGHRS and CDR2 YFSETQ. DNA of the CDR3: TGCGCCAGCAGCTTGACAGTACTTAATGAAAAACTGTTTTTT. Its translation is CASSLTVLNEKLFF.

The gene calls are TRBV18 and TRBJ2-3; 7 positions agree with TRBD2. J was trimmed by 4 bases and V by 3 bases; bases with no gene match: 7. Germline CDR1 reads KGHSH; CDR2 reads LQKENI. The CDR3 length is 15 residues. The DNA for the CDR3 is TGTGCCAGCTCACCGGGACGGGAGGAGGCAGATACGCAGTATTTT. Translating gives CASSPGREEADTQYF.

The table lists this clone with a count of one. The J gene is TRBJ2-2, the V gene TRBV19; no clear D gene. Germline loops: CDR1 LNHDA, CDR2 SQIVND (reference sequence). The CDR3 totals 13 residues. V was trimmed by 5 bases and J by 6 bases, leaving 10 bases between them. The CDR3 sequence: CASSPSNPGELFF. The CDR3 coding sequence is TGTGCCAGTAGTCCCTCCAACCCCGGGGAGCTGTTTTTT.

The table lists this clone with a count of one. The rearrangement links TRBV25-1 to TRBJ1-1; maybe TRBD1 (6 bases). The V and J ends lost 6 bases and 6 bases respectively, with 14 bases between them. The germline V gene has CDR1 MGHDK and CDR2 SYGVNS. CDR3 length: 13 amino acids. CDR3 nucleotides: TGTGCCAGCAGGTTAGGGGGTTCCCCTGAAGCTTTCTTT. It is translated as CASRLGGSPEAFF.

This rearrangement joins TRBV7-2 to TRBJ2-3, with 10 nucleotides matching TRBD2. Germline V gives CDR1 SGHTA, CDR2 FQGNSA. The ends lost 3 bases at V and 8 bases at J; junction bases unmatched: 2. The CDR3 runs to 13 residues. This chain's CDR3 is CASSFEREGTQYF. In DNA form, the CDR3 reads TGTGCCAGCAGCTTTGAGCGGGAGGGTACGCAGTATTTT.

The rearrangement links TRBV12-3 or TRBV12-4 to TRBJ2-1; weak D call: TRBD2 (6 bases). CDR3 length equals 11 residues. Trimming took 6 bases from V and 8 from J, leaving 8 bases between them. CDR3 protein: CASRRDYEQFF. The CDR3, as DNA: TGTGCCAGCAGAAGGGACTATGAGCAGTTCTTC.

This clone was seen just once. The rearrangement uses TRBV27 and TRBJ1-1, with D possibly being TRBD1 (6 bases). This CDR3 has 15 amino acids. Trimming cost V 6 bases and J 0 bases, with 14 bases left between them. Germline V CDR1 and CDR2: MNHEY, SMNVEV (reference sequence). CDR3 in amino acids: CASRITGYMNTEAFF. CDR3 bases: TGTGCCAGCAGGATCACAGGGTACATGAACACTGAAGCTTTCTTT.

The chain has TRBV28 and TRBJ1-2; D may be TRBD1 (6 bases). The ends were cut back, 3 bases at V and 5 bases at J, with 10 bases in the middle. The CDR3 has 13 amino acids. Germline CDR1 reads MDHEN; CDR2 reads SYDVKM. The CDR3 sequence: CASSLGQKYGYTF. The CDR3 bases are TGTGCCAGCAGTTTGGGACAAAAATATGGCTACACCTTC.

Concerning this clone: No DNA is shown, since the ends of the CDR3 on it are uncertain; the CDR3 is the one TCRdb lists. J is TRBJ2-5 and V is TRBV30; TRBD2, as called in the table, went unchecked against the DNA. Germline V lookup: CDR1 GTSNPN, CDR2 SVGIG (reference sequence). The CDR3 has 13 residues if both end residues are counted. CDR3: CAWSVTFGETQYF.

The chain joins TRBV6-5 to TRBJ2-5; no clear D. V lost 5 bases and J 2 bases, leaving 12 bases between the germline ends. In germline, CDR1 is MNHEY, CDR2 SVGAGI. CDR3 size: 14 residues. The CDR3 sequence is CASSHVGTQETQYF. The CDR3 region has the DNA TGTGCCAGCAGTCACGTGGGTACACAAGAGACCCAGTACTTC.

The chain combines TRBV28 with TRBJ2-2; D remains ambiguous. The length of the CDR3 is 12 residues. In germline, CDR1 is MDHEN, CDR2 SYDVKM. Trimming cost V 6 bases and J 4 bases, with 6 bases left between them. For the CDR3, the DNA is TGTGCCAGCAGGGCCAGCACCGGGGAGCTGTTTTTT. Protein: CASRASTGELFF. Drawing the rest from reference TRBV28 and TRBJ2-2, the complete variable domain is DVKVTQSSRYLVKRTGEKVFLECVQDMDHENMFWYRQDPGLGLRLIYFSYDVKMKEKGDIPEGYSVSREKKERFSLILESASTNQTSMYLCASRASTGELFFGEGSRLTVL.

The rearrangement joins TRBV4-1 to TRBJ2-1, with 11 nucleotides matching TRBD2. Germline V CDR1 and CDR2: MGHRA, YSYEKL. CDR3 length equals 13 residues. V shed 2 bases and J 15 bases; nucleotides not matched to a gene: 6. This CDR3 reads CASSQILAGDRFF. DNA for the CDR3: TGCGCCAGCAGCCAAATACTAGCGGGAGATCGGTTCTTC.

This rearrangement joins TRBV6-2 or TRBV6-3 to TRBJ2-1, with TRBD2 identical over 15 bases. This CDR3 contains 15 residues. J was trimmed by 8 bases and V by 5 bases; bases with no gene match: 4. From germline, CDR1 is MNHEY and CDR2 SVGEGT. CDR3 amino acids: CASSRGTSGRYEQFF. CDR3 DNA: TGTGCCAGCAGTCGAGGGACTAGCGGGAGGTATGAGCAGTTCTTC.

This sequence joins TRBV7-2 and TRBJ2-5; 12 positions match TRBD2. The germline gives CDR1 SGHTA, CDR2 FQGNSA. V lost 1 base to trimming and J lost 4 bases; unmatched junction nucleotides: 1. The CDR3 covers 15 residues. The CDR3 spells CASSLVLAGGETQYF. DNA of the CDR3: TGTGCCAGCAGCTTAGTACTAGCGGGGGGAGAGACCCAGTACTTC.

The genes are TRBV5-1 and TRBJ1-2; D possibly corresponds to TRBD1 (6 bases). V was trimmed by 4 bases and J by 7 bases, leaving 14 bases between them. CDR3 length equals 13 residues. Germline V gene data show CDR1 as SGHRS and CDR2 as YFSETQ. The CDR3 coding sequence is TGCGCCAGCAGCAACAGGGATTCGCGTGGCTACACCTTC. Protein sequence: CASSNRDSRGYTF.

The J gene is TRBJ1-2, the V gene TRBV18; maybe TRBD1 (5 bases). The germline V gene has CDR1 KGHSH and CDR2 LQKENI. Trimming pared 4 bases from V and 2 bases from J, leaving 8 bases between. CDR3 size: 13 residues. CDR3 loop: CASSLQGNYGYTF. Written as DNA, the CDR3 is TGTGCCAGCTCACTCCAGGGAAACTATGGCTACACCTTC.

Only a few counts were recorded for this clone. The chain uses TRBV7-3 and TRBJ2-1; D gene uncertain. Trimming took off 2 bases at V and 5 bases at J, with 10 bases between the two ends. Germline CDR1 and CDR2: SGHTA and FQGTGA. The CDR3 is 14 amino acids. CDR3 nucleotides: TGTGCCAGCAGCTTATCTAGTTCGAACAATGAGCAGTTCTTC. It specifies CASSLSSSNNEQFF.

This clone appeared a single time. The chain is built from TRBV11-3 and TRBJ2-7; a weak D match, TRBD2 (5 bases). Trimming removed 1 base from V and 12 bases from J, with 16 bases in between. This CDR3 has 13 amino acids. The germline gives CDR1 SGHNT, CDR2 YENEEA. The CDR3 loop reads CASSLGSDSSGYF. The CDR3 nucleotides are TGTGCCAGCAGCTTAGGCTCTGACTCAAGCGGGTACTTC.

This rearrangement joins TRBV29-1 to TRBJ1-3; D not resolved. The germline V and J ends were trimmed by 4 bases and 2 bases, with 12 bases remaining between them. This CDR3 contains 14 residues. Germline V lookup: CDR1 SQVTM, CDR2 ANQGSEA. CDR3 loop: CSVGNGGPGNTIYF. Here the CDR3 DNA reads TGCAGCGTTGGAAATGGCGGGCCTGGAAACACCATATATTTT.

The V gene is TRBV4-1, the J gene TRBJ1-1; the D is unclear. Germline V gene lookup returns CDR1 MGHRA and CDR2 YSYEKL. The CDR3 is 14 amino acids. The ends were cut back, 0 bases at V and 1 base at J, with 6 bases in the middle. The CDR3 sequence: CASSQDWENTEAFF. CDR3 DNA: TGCGCCAGCAGCCAAGATTGGGAGAACACTGAAGCTTTCTTT.

This clone was seen just once. The chain has TRBV30 and TRBJ1-1; D gene uncertain. Germline-derived CDR1 and CDR2 are GTSNPN and SVGIG (reference sequence). The CDR3 totals 12 residues. Trimming pared 5 bases from V and 11 bases from J, leaving 18 bases between. The CDR3 nucleotides are TGTGCCTGGTGGAGAGTAGACAAGCGGGCTTTCTTT. Translation: CAWWRVDKRAFF.

The CDR3 region is CASSPALAGDEQYF. The CDR3 DNA follows: TGTGCCAGCTCACCGGCACTAGCGGGGGACGAGCAGTACTTC. This chain connects TRBV18 to TRBJ2-7; the match to TRBD2 covers 11 bases. V was clipped by 3 bases and J by 5 bases; unmatched bases: 3. The CDR3 runs 14 residues. From germline, CDR1 is KGHSH and CDR2 LQKENI. Drawing the rest from reference TRBV18 and TRBJ2-7, the complete variable domain is NAGVMQNPRHLVRRRGQEARLRCSPMKGHSHVYWYRQLPEEGLKFMVYLQKENIIDESGMPKERFSAEFPKEGPSILRIQQVVRGDSAAYFCASSPALAGDEQYFGPGTRLTVT.

The CDR3 DNA reads as TGTGCCAGCAGTTACCGGCAGACCCCCTATAGCAATCAGCCCCAGCATTTT. Translation: CASSYRQTPYSNQPQHF. The chain is built from TRBV6-2 or TRBV6-3 and TRBJ1-5; D gene unclear. The CDR3 is 17 amino acids. Per germline, CDR1 MNHEY and CDR2 SVGEGT. V shed 2 bases and J shed 0 bases, with 14 bases lying between them.

V and J are TRBV9 and TRBJ1-4; possibly TRBD1 for D (5 bases). There are 15 residues in the CDR3. V lost 1 base and J 8 bases, leaving 15 bases between the germline ends. Looked up from germline, CDR1 is SGDLS and CDR2 is YYNGEE. CDR3 coding DNA: TGTGCCAGCAGCGTATACGGGGACCTTAACGAAAAACTGTTTTTT. Encoded protein: CASSVYGDLNEKLFF.